This T cell receptor (beta chain) emerged from a study of glioma-infiltrating T cells. Amplification of TCR alpha and beta CDR3 regions from RNA used iRepertoire nested multiplex PCR. One-step reverse transcription and amplification started from approximately 100-400 ng of tissue mRNA or PBMC total RNA. TCRdb fed the multiplex PCR reads into MiXCR, producing one record per CDR3 protein. Among about 210,000 distinct CDR3 sequences, over 25% were seen once, and the ten largest hold 20% to 25%. Overall study findings and caveats: Gliomas, especially low-grade, showed above-expected tissue-blood divergence; non-neoplastic patients showed below.

V gave up 1 base and J gave up 0 bases, with 7 bases separating them. Germline-derived CDR1 and CDR2 are SGHNT and YENEEA. The CDR3 length is 15 residues. Note on this clonotype: Its antigen is not known.

The chain carries TRBV11-3 and TRBJ1-3; D is unclear. The sequenced material came from glioma tissue, nonneoplastic brain tissue, or PBMCs (not recorded which). The TCR sequence derives from a human donor with low-grade glioma or glioblastoma, undergoing nonglioma brain surgery, or in good health (not recorded which). CDR3 region: CASSLGASSGNTIYF. For the CDR3, the DNA is TGTGCCAGCAGCTTAGGTGCAAGCTCTGGAAACACCATATATTTT.